This T cell receptor (beta chain) was profiled in a study of blood T cell repertoires in COVID-19. Study in general: Whether acute or convalescent, the COVID-19 samples came from the United States, Italy and Spain. From T cells, B-cell-depleted T cells, or PBMCs came the material, which was cDNA or gDNA.

V was pared by 6 bases and J by 6 bases, with 15 bases between. The germline CDR1 and CDR2 sequences are SNHLY and FYNNEI. The CDR3 is 14 amino acids. As originally analysed: Estimation of nucleated cell counts was performed using reference gene primer amplification. Assay used: immunoSEQ multiplex PCR; TCRdb lists only in-frame clones, some missing. V and J calls and clone size are given by that table; D and trimming were obtained from the DNA. Here the sample spans over 250,000 clones, over 65% being singletons. The TCR sequence derives from a woman of 80 years or more with acute or convalescent COVID-19. The V and J genes are TRBV2 and TRBJ1-5, with D possibly matching TRBD1 (6 bases). The sample consisted of peripheral blood. CDR3 region: CASRGAGGGQPQHF. CDR3 coding DNA: TGTGCCAGCAGGGGGGCCGGCGGGGGTCAGCCCCAGCATTTT.